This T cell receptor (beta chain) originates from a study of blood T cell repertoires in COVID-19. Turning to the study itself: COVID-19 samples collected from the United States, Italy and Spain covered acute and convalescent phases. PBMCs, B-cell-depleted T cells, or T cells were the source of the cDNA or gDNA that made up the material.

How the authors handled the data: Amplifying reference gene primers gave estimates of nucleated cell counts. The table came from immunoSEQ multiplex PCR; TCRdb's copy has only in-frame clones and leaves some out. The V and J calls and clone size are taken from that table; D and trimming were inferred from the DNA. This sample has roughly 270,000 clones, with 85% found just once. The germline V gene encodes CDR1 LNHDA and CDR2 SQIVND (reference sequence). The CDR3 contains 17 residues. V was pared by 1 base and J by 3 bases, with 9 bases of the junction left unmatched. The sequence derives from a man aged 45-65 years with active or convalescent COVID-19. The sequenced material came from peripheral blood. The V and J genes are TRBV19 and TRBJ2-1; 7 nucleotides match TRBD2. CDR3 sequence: CASSIVSVGGDYNEQFF. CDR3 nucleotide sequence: TGTGCCAGTAGTATAGTTAGTGTTGGGGGGGACTACAATGAGCAGTTCTTC.